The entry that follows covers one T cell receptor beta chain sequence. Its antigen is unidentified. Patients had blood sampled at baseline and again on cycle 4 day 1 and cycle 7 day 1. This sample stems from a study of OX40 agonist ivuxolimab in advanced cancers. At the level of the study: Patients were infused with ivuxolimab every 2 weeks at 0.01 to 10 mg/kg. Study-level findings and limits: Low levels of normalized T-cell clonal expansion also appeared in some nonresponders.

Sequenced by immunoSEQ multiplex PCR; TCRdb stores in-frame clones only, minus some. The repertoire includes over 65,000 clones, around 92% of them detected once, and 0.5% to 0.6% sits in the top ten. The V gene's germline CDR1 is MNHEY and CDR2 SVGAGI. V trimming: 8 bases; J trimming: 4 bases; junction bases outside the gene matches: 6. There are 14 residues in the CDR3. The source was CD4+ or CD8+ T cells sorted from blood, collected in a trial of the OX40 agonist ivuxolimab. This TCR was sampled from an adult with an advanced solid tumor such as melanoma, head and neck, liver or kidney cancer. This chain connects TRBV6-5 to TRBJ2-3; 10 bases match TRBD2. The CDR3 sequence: CASQSGRASDTQYF. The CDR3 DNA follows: TGTGCCAGCCAGAGCGGGAGGGCCTCAGATACGCAGTATTTT.